The 19 T cell receptor beta chains given below trace back to one sample, sequenced in a study of graft-versus-host responses after intestinal transplantation. Measured with immunoSEQ multiplex PCR; TCRdb has only the in-frame clones, and not every one. The sample shows roughly 39,000 clones, over 90% of them seen only once. These receptors have no known antigen. Specimen: unstimulated CD8+ T cells sorted from spleen or lymph node cells, collected before transplant. These receptors came from a human donor who was the organ donor for an intestinal transplant.

CDR3 nucleotide sequence: TGTGCCTGGAGTGTACCTGGGAACACTGAAGCTTTCTTT. It specifies CAWSVPGNTEAFF. The V gene is TRBV30, the J gene TRBJ1-1; no definite D call. Germline values: CDR1 GTSNPN, CDR2 SVGIG (reference sequence). V lost 0 bases to trimming and J lost 1 base, with 6 bases between them. CDR3 length equals 13 residues.

This clone was seen just once. CDR3 nucleotide sequence: TGTGCCAGCAGTGAGTGGGACAGGGATACAGATACGCAGTATTTT. Amino acids: CASSEWDRDTDTQYF. This chain uses TRBV2 with TRBJ2-3, with TRBD1 matching over 9 bases. The length of the CDR3 is 15 residues. Germline V CDR1 and CDR2: SNHLY, FYNNEI. After removal of 3 bases from V and 3 bases from J, the junction contained 4 bases not matched to a gene.

This chain links TRBV9 with TRBJ1-1; perhaps TRBD1 as D (6 bases). The ends were cut back, 3 bases at V and 6 bases at J, with 9 bases in the middle. Germline V gene data show CDR1 as SGDLS and CDR2 as YYNGEE. The CDR3 spans 12 residues. The chain's CDR3 is CASSGGGPEAFF. The DNA for the CDR3 is TGTGCCAGCAGCGGGGGGGGCCCTGAAGCTTTCTTT.

Turning to this clone: A junction boundary mismatches the germline segment, possibly from a read error. The V call is TRBV7-9, the J call TRBJ2-7; the D is unclear. Germline CDR1 SEHNR, CDR2 FQNEAQ (reference sequence). The CDR3 length is 10 residues. The CDR3 DNA follows: TGTGCCAGCAGCTTAGAAACCCTGCGATTC. It encodes CASSLETLRF.

This chain joins TRBV7-2 and TRBJ2-5; 9 nucleotides align to TRBD2. Trimming at V came to 5 bases and at J to 6 bases, leaving 13 bases not matched to a gene. The germline gives CDR1 SGHTA, CDR2 FQGNSA. This CDR3 has 16 amino acids. The CDR3 bases are TGTGCCAGCAGCGAAGAGGTGGAGCGGGGGGTGAAGACCCAGTACTTC. This translates into CASSEEVERGVKTQYF.

The chain employs TRBV10-3 and TRBJ2-1; TRBD2 agrees at 8 bases. Germline loops: CDR1 ENHRY, CDR2 SYGVKD. V gave up 0 bases and J gave up 12 bases; unmatched junction bases: 1. The CDR3 spans 12 residues. The CDR3 protein is CAISESSGVQFF. CDR3 sequence (DNA): TGTGCCATCAGTGAGTCTAGCGGGGTGCAGTTCTTC.

The chain has TRBV9 and TRBJ2-2; unclear D gene. The germline V gene has CDR1 SGDLS and CDR2 YYNGEE. The CDR3 runs to 13 residues. V was shortened by 6 bases and J by 0 bases, with 6 bases between the two germline ends. CDR3 amino acids: CASTDPNTGELFF. CDR3 nucleotide sequence: TGTGCCAGCACTGACCCGAACACCGGGGAGCTGTTTTTT.

The chain links TRBV4-2 to TRBJ2-3, with 9 positions matching TRBD2. Germline V gene lookup returns CDR1 LGHNA and CDR2 YNFKEQ. Trimming removed 0 bases from V and 6 bases from J; junction bases left unmatched: 10. This CDR3 has 17 residues. CDR3 nucleotide sequence: TGTGCCAGCAGCCAAGAGCTAGCGGGGAACCTGAGGGATACGCAGTATTTT. Translation: CASSQELAGNLRDTQYF.

The rearrangement links TRBV14 to TRBJ2-6; TRBD1 is a possible D gene (7 bases). Germline assignment: CDR1 SGHDN and CDR2 FVKESK. The CDR3 runs 16 residues. Trimming shortened V by 0 bases and J by 3 bases, and 9 bases separated the two germline ends. DNA for the CDR3: TGTGCCAGCAGCCAAGACAGGGGGGTTGGGGCCAACGTCCTGACTTTC. Protein: CASSQDRGVGANVLTF. Filled out from reference TRBV14 and TRBJ2-6, the complete variable domain reads EAGVTQFPSHSVIEKGQTVTLRCDPISGHDNLYWYRRVMGKEIKFLLHFVKESKQDESGMPNNRFLAERTGGTYSTLKVQPAELEDSGVYFCASSQDRGVGANVLTFGAGSRLTVL.

The V and J genes are TRBV30 and TRBJ1-2; unclear D gene. This CDR3 spans 13 amino acids. Trimming left V 0 bases short and J 2 bases short, with 7 bases between. From germline, CDR1 is GTSNPN and CDR2 SVGIG (reference sequence). The DNA of the CDR3 is TGTGCCTGGAGTGTAACAGACAACTATGGCTACACCTTC. It translates to CAWSVTDNYGYTF. The entire variable domain, with the rest obtained from reference TRBV30 and TRBJ1-2, is as follows: SQTIHQWPATLVQPVGSPLSLECTVEGTSNPNLYWYRQAAGRGLQLLFYSVGIGQISSEVPQNLSASRPQDRQFILSSKKLLLSDSGFYLCAWSVTDNYGYTFGSGTRLTVV.

V is TRBV5-8 and J is TRBJ2-1, with TRBD1 matching over 7 bases. Per the germline V gene, CDR1 is SGHTS and CDR2 is YDEGEE. V was pared by 0 bases and J by 5 bases, with 2 bases of the junction left unmatched. The CDR3 length is 14 residues. The CDR3 DNA reads as TGTGCCAGCAGCTTGGGACAGGGTCACAATGAGCAGTTCTTC. Translation: CASSLGQGHNEQFF.

J is TRBJ1-4 and V is TRBV6-6, with a tentative D call TRBD1 (5 bases). Germline CDR1 reads MNHNY; CDR2 reads SVGAGI (reference sequence). V lost 2 bases and J 4 bases, leaving 11 bases between the germline ends. The length of the CDR3 is 15 residues. The CDR3 loop is CASSYPRENNEKLFF. CDR3 coding DNA: TGTGCCAGCAGTTACCCCAGGGAAAATAATGAAAAACTGTTTTTT.

Only one count was recorded for this clone. The chain carries TRBV11-2 and TRBJ1-4; D not certain. From germline, CDR1 is SGHAT and CDR2 FQNNGV. V was trimmed by 0 bases and J by 0 bases, leaving 5 bases between them. CDR3 length: 15 residues. Written as DNA, the CDR3 is TGTGCCAGCAGCTTAGAGGCTGCAACTAATGAAAAACTGTTTTTT. This gives the protein CASSLEAATNEKLFF.

The count of this clone is one. This sequence joins TRBV6-1 and TRBJ1-2; weak D call: TRBD1 (5 bases). Germline V gene data show CDR1 as MNHNS and CDR2 as SASEGT. This CDR3 contains 12 residues. Trimming cost V 10 bases and J 4 bases, with 13 bases left between them. CDR3 nucleotides: TGTGCCACCCGACAGATGTTCTATGGCTACACCTTC. Translated: CATRQMFYGYTF.

V and J are TRBV4-3 and TRBJ2-1; D may be TRBD2 (5 bases). Germline CDR1 LGHNA, CDR2 YSLEER. Trimming shortened V by 0 bases and J by 2 bases, and 8 bases separated the two germline ends. CDR3 size: 15 residues. The CDR3 is CASSQEGGPYNEQFF. CDR3 sequence (DNA): TGCGCCAGCAGCCAAGAGGGCGGGCCCTACAATGAGCAGTTCTTC.

V and J are TRBV4-1 and TRBJ2-2, with D perhaps matching TRBD1 or TRBD2 (6 bases each). This CDR3 is 17 amino acids long. The germline V gene has CDR1 MGHRA and CDR2 YSYEKL. V lost 0 bases and J lost 2, with 13 bases in between. Here the CDR3 DNA reads TGCGCCAGCAGCCAAGAGACGGGGGCCCTAAACACCGGGGAGCTGTTTTTT. This translates into CASSQETGALNTGELFF.

The gene calls are TRBV6-1 and TRBJ2-7; the D call may be TRBD1 or TRBD2 (5 bases each). CDR1 is MNHNS, CDR2 SASEGT, per germline. The CDR3 length is 12 residues. The V gene lost 5 bases and the J gene lost 2 bases, with 7 bases spanning the gap. DNA for the CDR3: TGTGCCAGCAGTCTGGGGGCCTACGAGCAGTACTTC. Amino acids: CASSLGAYEQYF.

The V gene is TRBV9, the J gene TRBJ1-5, with D possibly matching TRBD1 (5 bases). The germline V gene encodes CDR1 SGDLS and CDR2 YYNGEE. Deletions cut 4 bases from V and 7 bases from J, with 15 bases between. This CDR3 spans 14 amino acids. The CDR3 sequence is CASSSWGEGQPQHF. The CDR3 coding sequence is TGTGCCAGCAGCTCATGGGGCGAGGGGCAGCCCCAGCATTTT.

The chain is built from TRBV11-3 and TRBJ1-1; no reliable D call. Germline values: CDR1 SGHNT, CDR2 YENEEA. The ends were cut back, 0 bases at V and 3 bases at J, with 11 bases in the middle. The CDR3 covers 15 residues. CDR3 coding DNA: TGTGCCAGCAGCTTAGACCATGGACCGGACACTGAAGCTTTCTTT. Its translation: CASSLDHGPDTEAFF.